This note documents a single T cell receptor (beta chain) sequence. This sample is part of a study of T cell repertoires in aging, cancer and after chemotherapy. Peripheral blood genomic DNA, not sorted cells or RNA, was the template. Multiplex touch-down PCR with TRB-A/B primers amplified rearranged V-D-J TRB sequences. MiXCR was run by TCRdb on the multiplex PCR reads, yielding one entry per CDR3 protein. The profile shows about 13,000 distinct CDR3 sequences, approximately 24% of them singletons. V lost 3 bases, J lost 3 bases, and 12 bases lay in between. The germline V gene has CDR1 SNHLY and CDR2 FYNNEI. The CDR3 loop spans 14 amino acids.

This chain links TRBV2 with TRBJ2-7, with D hard to call. The sequencing input was blood. The source is a human donor in good health. The CDR3 sequence: CASSEPPVDYEQYF. CDR3 sequence (DNA): TGTGCCAGCAGTGAGCCCCCGGTGGACTACGAGCAGTACTTC.